This entry describes one TCR beta chain. Its specific antigen is unknown. Per-base qualities were not stored, and no clone one base away is much larger. These data are taken from a study of long-term antiretroviral therapy in people with HIV (dated by TCRdb to between 2022 and 2023). General notes on the study: Collection of the earliest samples took place about a decade ahead of the 2015 WHO recommendation for immediate ART, at a time when ART was typically delayed until CD4 counts fell. A retrospective serial study tested whether changes in peripheral blood TRB repertoire composition and diversity were associated with ART initiation and durable HIV suppression. A total of roughly 200 cryopreserved PBMC samples came from 30 adults with confirmed HIV infection and were collected serially over a mean of roughly six years (range 1-12). Of the roughly 30 participants with HIV, about twelve were female. No cross-contamination during QIAcube processing was seen in test extractions of a monoclonal T-cell line run alongside a few dozen polyclonal samples.

The immunoSEQ hsTCRB v3.0 assay was used at survey level resolution to sequence the TRB variable region. TRB sequencing targeted a depth of about 35,000-50,000 T-cell genomes per sample. An Illumina MiSeq with a v3 150-cycle kit was used to sequence the pooled TRB libraries. In the authors' own workflow: Analysis of repertoires was carried out in R inside a reproducible Nextflow workflow spanning QC, data transformation and analysis. LymphoSeq2, an R package for AIRR-Seq data exploration, was used to implement custom analyses. A few samples yielding fewer than 5000 total TRB sequences were excluded, leaving more than 150 analyzed HIV repertoires. Among the 180 or so HIV repertoires that were kept, almost 60 were collected before ART initiation and more than 120 were collected after ART initiation. Repertoires were downsampled to 5000 TRB nucleotide sequences, and summary statistics were averaged over 100 downsampling iterations. TRB sequences were retained for analysis only if CDR3 regions of at least seven amino acids were present. A Shannon entropy-derived clonality score and the Gini coefficient were used to measure diversity. In the repertoire networks, any two of the top 5000 CDR3 amino acid sequences were linked whenever the two sequences differed by an edit distance of one. For TRB CDR3 amino acid sequences, GLIPH2 was used to predict antigen specificity groups and MHC restriction. CDR3 amino acid sequences were matched against VDJdb and McPAS-TCR to flag known CMV, EBV, HIV or tissue antigen associations. Pre-ART, post-ART and control groups were compared with Wilcoxon signed-rank tests and Holm-Bonferroni correction. The source is immuneACCESS, and TCRdb retained only in-frame sequences with V and J called. Part of the clones is not carried over; for the studies checked, unresolved V genes explain less than half of this, and the remainder is unexplained. V and J calls and clone size come straight from that table; D and trimming were deduced from the DNA. This sample gives fewer than 30,000 clones in total; about 85% of them show up just once. 4% to 6% of the sample lies in the top ten.

Results and caveats for the whole study, not just this receptor: Compared with controls, HIV repertoires had narrower CDR3 length ranges, and the network structure pointed to an antigen-experienced repertoire that shifted only slightly toward naive after ART. Expanded TRB clones identified before ART initiation dominated the repertoire at all time points, although this dominance fluctuated and declined in many PLHIV after ART. Inferences about post-ART repertoire changes are limited because no data were available on ART adherence, viral resistance or therapy changes. Samples dated from about 2004 to 2018, and the ART regimens used may be less effective than current ones. Unsorted PBMC were profiled instead of sorted CD4+ and CD8+ T cells because pre-ART samples had limited cell numbers. Starting ART was linked to a significant rise in TRB diversity, yet even after long-term ART the diversity remained significantly lower than in transplant donor controls. Since PBMC availability was limited, sequencing covered only the TCR beta chain, with no alpha chain pairing.

Participants were included only if at least one PBMC sample before ART initiation and at least two post-ART samples were available. Treatment was received in the United States of America by all participants with HIV. Cryopreserved samples of roughly 0.95-10 million PBMC were thawed and washed before DNA extraction. At the time of the earliest PBMC sample for each participant with HIV, ages ranged from about 23 to 60 years. PBMC samples from each participant spanned 1-4 timepoints before ART initiation and 2-8 timepoints after ART initiation, with a median of 7 samples. Serial HIV viral load, CD4+ T-cell count, ART history and demographic data were obtained for every participant. A Qiagen kit on a QIAcube was used to extract genomic DNA from unsorted PBMC, with samples processed in batches of 12. This specimen was unsorted PBMCs, taken 2.6 to 2.8 years after starting antiretroviral therapy. This clonotype was sampled from a man in his forties or fifties with HIV.

The DNA reads TGTGCCAGCTCACCGGGGACCGTGAACACTGAAGCTTTCTTT. It specifies CASSPGTVNTEAFF. The chain joins TRBV18 to TRBJ1-1; a tentative D match to TRBD1 spans 5 bases. The CDR3, from cysteine to phenylalanine, totals 14 residues. CDR3 DNA is the only sequence kept; it has 42 bases, read in frame from the first base. CDR1 and CDR2 are read off the germline V gene as KGHSH and LQKENI. The junction carries 8 bases between V and J, which are trimmed by 3 bases and 0 bases respectively.